This T cell receptor beta chain was profiled in a study of blood T cell repertoires in COVID-19. Study information: Sources were T cells, B-cell-depleted T cells, or PBMCs; the material itself was cDNA or gDNA.

The V and J ends lost 4 bases and 0 bases respectively, with 13 bases between them. CDR3 length: 16 residues. The germline V gene has CDR1 LGHDT and CDR2 YNNKEL (reference sequence). This table comes from immunoSEQ multiplex PCR, and its TCRdb copy is limited to in-frame clones, with some not included. Among some 67,000 clones listed, 75% to 95% were seen once. The V gene is TRBV3-1 (or the pseudogene TRBV3-2), the J gene TRBJ2-1; D is perhaps TRBD2 (7 bases). This sequence originates from a woman aged 18-35 years with acute or convalescent COVID-19. Sequenced: peripheral blood. CDR3 residues: CASSPVGGLSYNEQFF. Here the CDR3 DNA reads TGTGCCAGCAGCCCCGTGGGGGGGCTCTCCTACAATGAGCAGTTCTTC.